This entry concerns a single TCR beta chain. The TCR beta profiling, which covered VDJ combination and CDR3 sequence, was carried out using genomic DNA as the template. TCRdb called the reads again in MiXCR, with one record for every CDR3 protein. The table lists around 180,000 distinct CDR3 sequences, 60% to 70% of them singletons. This specimen comes from a study of CD8+CD57+ T cells in acquired aplastic anemia. The sequencing sample was made of sorted CD4+, CD8+, or CD8+CD57+ T cells (not recorded which) from PBMCs. The sequence came from a human donor in good health.

This chain's CDR3 is CATSPGGEDYEQYF. CDR3 sequence (DNA): TGTGCCACCAGCCCCGGGGGGGAAGACTACGAGCAGTACTTC. J is TRBJ2-7 and V is TRBV15; 8 positions match TRBD2. V was clipped by 5 bases and J by 3 bases; unmatched bases: 6. Germline V lookup: CDR1 LNHNV, CDR2 YYDKDF (reference sequence). This CDR3 is built from 14 residues.